Listed here are 10 T cell receptor beta chains from one sample, sequenced in a study of T cells after yellow fever vaccination. TCRdb re-derived calls from the 5' RACE reads in MiXCR, one entry per CDR3 protein. The table has about 550,000 distinct CDR3 sequences, about 19% seen once; the top ten hold around an eighth. Sequencing was performed on PBMCs, taken 15 days after the yellow fever booster vaccination. The source is a man between 25 and 39 years old who received the YFV17D yellow fever vaccine.

This clonotype was counted only a few times. The chain employs TRBV7-3 and TRBJ2-7, with 7 bases matching TRBD2. CDR1 and CDR2 (germline): SGHTA, FQGTGA. J lost 0 bases, V lost 2 bases, and 10 bases had no gene match. The CDR3 loop spans 17 amino acids. The CDR3 region is CASSLWLAAPCSYEQYF. The CDR3 DNA is TGTGCCAGCAGCTTATGGCTAGCGGCCCCGTGCTCCTACGAGCAGTACTTC.

This clonotype was observed a single time. The gene calls are TRBV28 and TRBJ2-2; no clear D. This CDR3 comprises 12 residues. Germline V lookup: CDR1 MDHEN, CDR2 SYDVKM. V was clipped by 4 bases and J by 7 bases, with 7 bases between them. The DNA of the CDR3 is TGTGCCAGCAGTTCCTATGGCGGGGAGCTGTTTTTT. It codes for CASSSYGGELFF.

This clonotype has more than one count but fewer than ten. The chain combines TRBV12-3 or TRBV12-4 with TRBJ2-2, with 8 bases matching TRBD2. The CDR3 length is 15 residues. Unmatched junction bases numbered 12, after V lost 8 bases and J lost 7 bases. The DNA of the CDR3 is TGTGCCAGCGATCTTAGCGGGACAAGAAGCGGGGAGCTGTTTTTT. It is translated as CASDLSGTRSGELFF.

The rearrangement joins TRBV11-1 to TRBJ2-7; perhaps TRBD2 as D (5 bases). V gave up 2 bases and J gave up 3 bases, with 11 bases separating them. In germline, CDR1 is SGHAT, CDR2 FQDESV (reference sequence). This CDR3 has 14 amino acids. The CDR3 DNA follows: TGTGCCAGCAGCTTATCGGGAACACTCTACGAGCAGTACTTC. It codes for CASSLSGTLYEQYF.

In the case of this clonotype: At one boundary the junction diverges from the germline segment, which might be a read error. The gene calls are TRBV5-6 and TRBJ2-7; TRBD2 aligns across 10 bases. The CDR3 is 14 amino acids. CDR1 is SGHDT, CDR2 YYEEEE, per germline. In nucleotides, the CDR3 is TGTGCCATCAGCTCCAGCGGGAGGGCCTACGAGCAGTACTTC. The encoded protein is CAISSSGRAYEQYF.

The chain combines TRBV7-3 with TRBJ2-5; D possibly corresponds to TRBD1 (5 bases). The CDR3 sequence is 15 residues long. Per germline, CDR1 SGHTA and CDR2 FQGTGA. Trimming took off 5 bases at V and 5 bases at J, with 18 bases between the two ends. Here the CDR3 reads CASSRNYGQLETQYF. The DNA of the CDR3 is TGTGCCAGCAGCAGAAACTATGGACAATTGGAGACCCAGTACTTC.

This chain connects TRBV7-2 to TRBJ2-3; D ambiguous. CDR3 length equals 17 residues. Trimming took 5 bases from V and 2 from J, leaving 20 bases between them. Germline V lookup: CDR1 SGHTA, CDR2 FQGNSA. The CDR3 region has the DNA TGTACCAGCAGCGTCAGTGGGTCGCCCGTATTCACAGATACGCAGTATTTT. Its protein product is CTSSVSGSPVFTDTQYF. Filled out from reference TRBV7-2 and TRBJ2-3, the complete variable domain reads GAGVSQSPSNKVTEKGKDVELRCDPISGHTALYWYRQSLGQGLEFLIYFQGNSAPDKSGLPSDRFSAERTGGSVSTLTIQRTQQEDSAVYLCTSSVSGSPVFTDTQYFGPGTRLTVL.

The CDR3 coding sequence is TGTGCCAGCAGCCTGACATCCTTTAACTCCTACGAGCAGTACTTC. It codes for CASSLTSFNSYEQYF. The chain has TRBV3-1 and TRBJ2-7; D uncertain. CDR1 is LGHDT and CDR2 is YNNKEL in the germline V gene (reference sequence). Trimming cost V 4 bases and J 0 bases, with 13 bases left between them. The CDR3 contains 15 residues.

This CDR3 reads CASSDSGTSGSLEQFF. The DNA for the CDR3 is TGTGCCAGCAGTGATTCTGGGACTAGCGGGAGTCTGGAGCAGTTCTTC. The chain joins TRBV25-1 to TRBJ2-1, with 14 bases lining up with TRBD2. CDR3 length equals 16 residues. CDR1 and CDR2 (germline): MGHDK, SYGVNS. V lost 3 bases to trimming and J lost 10 bases; unmatched junction nucleotides: 8. Full variable domain (remainder filled in from reference TRBV25-1 and TRBJ2-1): EADIYQTPRYLVIGTGKKITLECSQTMGHDKMYWYQQDPGMELHLIHYSYGVNSTEKGDLSSESTVSRIRTEHFPLTLESARPSHTSQYLCASSDSGTSGSLEQFFGPGTRLTVL.

This rearrangement joins TRBV11-2 to TRBJ2-1; TRBD2 matches 14 bases. Germline trimming cut 5 bases from V and 7 bases from J; bases unmatched to any gene: 19. Germline V gives CDR1 SGHAT, CDR2 FQNNGV. The CDR3 covers 20 residues. CDR3 coding DNA: TGTGCCAGCAGCCAGCAACCGGGACTAGCGGGAGTAGTGGGGTTGAATGAGCAGTTCTTC. This codes for CASSQQPGLAGVVGLNEQFF.